This is a list of T cell receptor beta chains from one sample in a study of cytomegalovirus exposure and HLA in healthy donors. Assay: immunoSEQ multiplex PCR; the TCRdb copy retains only in-frame clones and omits some. The table lists roughly 110,000 clones, under 85% of them singletons, with over 4% in the top ten. The sequencing sample was made of PBMCs. Source of these receptors: a man under 40 in good health and CMV-seropositive. Each CDR3 is given with its conserved first and last residue. The listing skips clone size in some rows; elsewhere it reads once, few, many or a size class.

clone_size j_call v_call cdr3_aa
NA TRBJ2-7 TRBV27 CASSAGTGGRYEQYF
NA TRBJ2-3 TRBV9 CASSVGRGNLVDTQYF
NA TRBJ2-5 TRBV30 CAWSTGSETQYF
NA TRBJ1-3 TRBV28 CASKLGGARGNTIYF
NA TRBJ1-6 TRBV27 CASSLSSEGRNSPLHF
few TRBJ1-1 TRBV27 CASSSQGRNTEAFF
NA TRBJ1-3 TRBV9 CASSVETTGNTIYF
NA TRBJ1-1 TRBV2 CASTPGLTLNTEAFF
NA TRBJ1-1 TRBV19 CASSPPGHLNTEAFF
few TRBJ2-3 TRBV4-3 CASSPRPGPDTQYF
NA TRBJ1-3 TRBV5-1 CASSPGTGAGNTIYF
NA TRBJ2-7 TRBV7-9 CASSFLGEQYF
once TRBJ1-1 TRBV4-2 CASSQPGCEAFF
NA TRBJ1-1 TRBV19 CASSRPRWTEAFF
few TRBJ1-2 TRBV6-5 CATQLAPYGYTF
NA TRBJ2-1 TRBV4-1 CASSQVLDPSYNEQFF
NA TRBJ2-5 TRBV25-1 CASSDGGETQYF
NA TRBJ2-5 TRBV13 CASSLMTSGGAEETQYF
NA TRBJ2-3 TRBV2 CASSGTGRPDTQYF
NA TRBJ2-5 TRBV13 CASSLKAPYRDLQETQYF
few TRBJ1-1 TRBV28 CASRTELRPFF
once TRBJ2-5 TRBV7-9 CASSLVYGRETQYF
few TRBJ1-6 TRBV30 CAWAGDNSPLHF
NA TRBJ1-3 TRBV4-1 CASSQDPGSGNTIYF
NA TRBJ2-2 TRBV10-1 CASRGGQAHTGELFF
NA TRBJ2-7 TRBV9 CASSAGGPREQYF
NA TRBJ2-7 TRBV4-1 CASSQGRQGAHEQYF
NA TRBJ2-5 TRBV4-2 CASSRGVAGQETQYF
few TRBJ1-1 TRBV6-6 CASTYLGVPRNTEAFF
NA TRBJ2-5 TRBV12-5 CASGLAVQETQYF
NA TRBJ2-7 TRBV30 CAWTVGGATYEQYF
NA TRBJ1-6 TRBV9 CASSEQQGRNSPLHF
NA TRBJ1-3 TRBV9 CASSQGYSGNTIYF
NA TRBJ1-5 TRBV19 CASRSRTGSQPQHF
NA TRBJ1-5 TRBV6-5 CASSPRDRDNQPQHF
NA TRBJ1-6 TRBV19 CASSIGRANNSPLHF
NA TRBJ2-3 TRBV15 CATSRGNRIATDTQYF
NA TRBJ2-4 TRBV23-1 CASSQSGQGRAKNIQYF
NA TRBJ1-5 TRBV9 CASSVEGNRLQPQHF
NA TRBJ2-2 TRBV6-1 CASRWSETGELFF
NA TRBJ1-6 TRBV2 CASSEAHPRASPLHF
NA TRBJ2-7 TRBV6-6 CASSYTGGHYEQYF
NA TRBJ1-2 TRBV18 CASSSRQSHGYTF
NA TRBJ1-2 TRBV2 CASSETSHYGYTF
once TRBJ1-6 TRBV27 CAGSPTGQGYFSPLHF
NA TRBJ2-2 TRBV5-1 CASSLGGATGELFF
NA TRBJ1-2 TRBV6-1 CASSALRDRGRVDYGYTF
few TRBJ2-7 TRBV27 CASSRQRTYEQYF
NA TRBJ2-1 TRBV19 CASSIARLSNNEQFF
NA TRBJ1-6 TRBV28 CASSPGQGYDSPLHF
NA TRBJ2-2 TRBV2 CASSVQGYPGELFF
NA TRBJ1-6 TRBV6-1 CASSEVTGLSSPLHF
NA TRBJ1-3 TRBV10-3 CAISEGALGNTIYF
NA TRBJ2-5 TRBV6-5 CASSLAPGIKETQYF